The present T cell receptor beta chain was sequenced within a study of T cell responses to AZD1222 COVID-19 vaccine. This CDR3 has 15 residues. Germline values: CDR1 MRHNA, CDR2 SNTAGT. Trimming took 4 bases from V and 3 from J; bases not matched to a gene: 4. Produced via immunoSEQ multiplex PCR; TCRdb's table is partial and in-frame only. The sample lists 150,000 to 200,000 clones; approximately 90% were seen once. Sequences were derived from peripheral blood, sampled on day 0 of AZD1222 vaccination. The genes are TRBV6-4 and TRBJ2-3; 10 positions agree with TRBD2. The TCR was taken from an adult in good health. The DNA of the CDR3 is TGTGCCAGCAGTGTCGGTAGCGGGAGGACAGATACGCAGTATTTT. It yields the protein CASSVGSGRTDTQYF.